This T cell receptor (beta chain) was identified in a study of STAT5B mutations in CD4+ large granular lymphocyte leukemia. A note on this clone: The junction does not match germline at one end; this may be a read error.

CDR1 is MDHEN, CDR2 SYDVKM, per germline. The CDR3 covers 13 residues. Generated by immunoSEQ multiplex PCR, the TCRdb table keeps only in-frame clones and is missing some. The sample lists just over 40,000 clones, roughly 76% occurring once. This chain uses TRBV28 with TRBJ1-5; maybe TRBD1 (6 bases). The sequenced material came from CD4+ T cells from blood buffy coats. This receptor was obtained from a human donor in good health. The CDR3 is CAGRGARGQPQHF. The CDR3 region has the DNA TGTGCCGGCAGGGGAGCAAGGGGTCAGCCCCAGCATTTT.